This TCR beta chain was documented in a study of T cells after yellow fever vaccination. This clonotype was picked up a small number of times. One entry per CDR3 protein, called by TCRdb with MiXCR from the 5' RACE reads. This table holds 100,000 or so distinct CDR3 sequences, around 9.8% found once. The sample consisted of CD8+ T cells not binding an NS4B(214-222) dextramer, sorted from PBMCs, taken roughly 14 days after the first yellow fever vaccination. The receptor comes from a man in his late teens or twenties who received the YFV17D yellow fever vaccine.

CDR3 nucleotide sequence: TGCGCCAGCAGCCCAGGGACAGGGGCCAGTGGAAACACCATATATTTT. It translates to CASSPGTGASGNTIYF. This chain uses TRBV5-1 with TRBJ1-3; 10 bases agree with TRBD1. CDR3 length: 16 residues. V trimming: 4 bases; J trimming: 3 bases; junction bases outside the gene matches: 7. Per the germline V gene, CDR1 is SGHRS and CDR2 is YFSETQ.